Each of the 28 T cell receptor beta chains below was sequenced from the same sample in a study of T cells after posttransplantation cyclophosphamide. Sequenced by immunoSEQ multiplex PCR; TCRdb stores in-frame clones only, minus some. The data show tens of thousands of clones, around 84% seen once. Input material: PBMCs. These receptors originate from a man younger than 40 with a blood cancer, CMV-positive, and with a related stem cell donor.

This chain connects TRBV2 to TRBJ1-1; D gene unclear. Trimming cost V 3 bases and J 6 bases, with 14 bases left between them. CDR1 SNHLY and CDR2 FYNNEI come from the germline V gene. The CDR3 runs to 14 residues. In nucleotides, the CDR3 is TGTGCCAGCAGTGATCAACTGGTTAGCGCTGAAGCTTTCTTT. Residues: CASSDQLVSAEAFF.

The CDR3 reads CASPTYEQYF. CDR3 nucleotides: TGTGCCAGCCCCACCTACGAGCAGTACTTC. The genes are TRBV27 and TRBJ2-7; D call uncertain. There are 10 residues in the CDR3. CDR1 is MNHEY, CDR2 SMNVEV, per germline (reference sequence). V was trimmed by 8 bases and J by 2 bases, leaving 4 bases between them.

The genes are TRBV27 and TRBJ1-4, with D uncertain. This CDR3 contains 14 residues. The V gene's germline CDR1 is MNHEY and CDR2 SMNVEV (reference sequence). V lost 4 bases, J lost 1 base, and 7 bases lay in between. CDR3 sequence reads: CASSSPLTNEKLFF. The CDR3 DNA follows: TGTGCCAGCAGTTCCCCGTTAACTAATGAAAAACTGTTTTTT.

J is TRBJ2-1 and V is TRBV11-1, with 8 bases that match TRBD2. V lost 2 bases and J lost 5; bases outside the gene matches: 11. CDR1 is SGHAT, CDR2 FQDESV, per germline (reference sequence). The CDR3 totals 17 residues. CDR3 sequence: CASSLLLADLGDNEQFF. The CDR3 DNA sequence: TGTGCCAGCAGCTTATTACTAGCGGACTTGGGGGACAATGAGCAGTTCTTC.

This rearrangement joins TRBV7-8 to TRBJ2-1; perhaps TRBD2 as D (5 bases). V lost 4 bases to trimming and J lost 6 bases, with 10 bases between them. There are 13 residues in the CDR3. The germline V gene has CDR1 SGHVS and CDR2 FQNEAQ. The CDR3 DNA is TGTGCCAGCAGCTGGAATCTAGCCAATGAGCAGTTCTTC. This codes for CASSWNLANEQFF.

The chain uses TRBV7-3 and TRBJ2-7; 15 bases are a match to TRBD2. The V segment lost 2 bases and the J segment 2 bases; nucleotides outside the gene matches: 1. Germline loops: CDR1 SGHTA, CDR2 FQGTGA. The CDR3 runs to 16 residues. The CDR3 loop reads CASSLGTSGRPYEQYF. DNA of the CDR3: TGTGCCAGCAGCTTAGGGACTAGCGGGAGGCCCTACGAGCAGTACTTC.

The chain uses TRBV19 and TRBJ2-2; TRBD1 matches 9 bases. This CDR3 comprises 14 residues. Germline assignment: CDR1 LNHDA and CDR2 SQIVND (reference sequence). The trim removed 6 bases at V and 5 bases at J, leaving 4 bases unmatched. CDR3 coding DNA: TGTGCCAGTAGGGACAGGGGAGGAACCGGGGAGCTGTTTTTT. It is translated as CASRDRGGTGELFF.

This clone came up a few times. The chain links TRBV27 to TRBJ1-2, with D unresolved. Germline V lookup: CDR1 MNHEY, CDR2 SMNVEV (reference sequence). V lost 6 bases and J 14 bases, leaving 16 bases between the germline ends. CDR3 length: 11 residues. The CDR3 DNA sequence: TGTGCCAGCAGGATGTGGCCACGTCATACCTTC. It specifies CASRMWPRHTF.

The rearrangement joins TRBV19 to TRBJ1-5; D is unclear. CDR1 LNHDA and CDR2 SQIVND come from the germline V gene (reference sequence). Deletions cut 7 bases from V and 2 bases from J, with 12 bases between. The CDR3 runs to 14 residues. The CDR3 DNA reads TGTGCCAGTAATCGGGGAGAGGGCAATCAGCCCCAGCATTTT. Its protein is CASNRGEGNQPQHF.

The chain couples TRBV4-1 to TRBJ2-7; possible D gene TRBD1, 5 bases. The CDR3 is 14 amino acids. V lost 3 bases, J lost 6 bases, and 15 bases lay in between. Germline V gives CDR1 MGHRA, CDR2 YSYEKL. The CDR3, as DNA: TGCGCCAGCAGCCATCCCTCTAGGGGTATCGAGCAGTACTTC. It is translated as CASSHPSRGIEQYF.

Only a few counts were recorded for this clone. V and J are TRBV5-1 and TRBJ1-5; 10 bases line up with TRBD1. J lost 6 bases, V lost 5 bases, and 5 bases had no gene match. This CDR3 region has 14 residues. Germline V gene sequence: CDR1 SGHRS, CDR2 YFSETQ. The CDR3: CASSTTGGSQPQHF. Here the CDR3 DNA reads TGCGCCAGCAGTACGACAGGGGGCAGTCAGCCCCAGCATTTT.

The genes are TRBV7-2 and TRBJ2-1; 7 bases line up with TRBD2. V lost 4 bases and J lost 1; bases outside the gene matches: 4. The germline V gene has CDR1 SGHTA and CDR2 FQGNSA. This CDR3 contains 15 residues. CDR3 loop: CASSSFSGSYNEQFF. In DNA form, the CDR3 reads TGTGCCAGCAGCTCCTTTAGCGGGTCCTACAATGAGCAGTTCTTC.

The J gene is TRBJ1-5, the V gene TRBV19, with D uncertain. The CDR3 contains 15 residues. V lost 0 bases, J lost 9 bases, and 15 bases lay in between. Germline CDR1 and CDR2: LNHDA and SQIVND (reference sequence). DNA for the CDR3: TGTGCCAGTAGTATAGACAACGGCTCCGAGGGGCCCCAGCATTTT. It encodes CASSIDNGSEGPQHF.

The table lists this clone with a few counts. This chain connects TRBV9 to TRBJ1-2, with D hard to call. Trimming cost V 5 bases and J 4 bases, with 21 bases left between them. The CDR3 is 16 amino acids. CDR1 and CDR2 from the germline V gene are SGDLS and YYNGEE. The CDR3 sequence is CASSSFPGDHSYGYTF. As DNA, the CDR3 is TGTGCCAGCAGTAGTTTCCCGGGAGACCACAGCTATGGCTACACCTTC.

This chain connects TRBV5-1 to TRBJ2-1; perhaps TRBD1 as D (6 bases). The germline gives CDR1 SGHRS, CDR2 YFSETQ. The CDR3 is 12 amino acids. The V gene lost 5 bases and the J gene lost 15 bases, with 18 bases spanning the gap. In nucleotides, the CDR3 is TGCGCCAGCAGAAACTCGACAGGTATCTTGTTCTTC. Translating gives CASRNSTGILFF.

This chain connects TRBV6-1 to TRBJ1-2, with a weak D call TRBD1 (5 bases). The CDR3 is made up of 13 amino acids. With 6 bases removed from V and 2 bases from J, the gap between germline ends came to 10 bases. Germline values: CDR1 MNHNS, CDR2 SASEGT. The CDR3 DNA sequence: TGTGCCAGCAGCTACGACAGAAACTATGGCTACACCTTC. Translation: CASSYDRNYGYTF.

The chain recombines TRBV5-1 with TRBJ2-5; weak D call: TRBD1 (6 bases). The CDR3 length is 14 residues. Germline CDR1 is SGHRS and CDR2 is YFSETQ. V lost 3 bases and J 0 bases, leaving 9 bases between the germline ends. The CDR3 region has the DNA TGCGCCAGCAGCTCCGGACAGCACCAAGAGACCCAGTACTTC. This sequence encodes CASSSGQHQETQYF.

This sequence joins TRBV7-3 and TRBJ2-4; D is possibly TRBD1 (6 bases). From germline, CDR1 is SGHTA and CDR2 FQGTGA. Trimming pared 1 base from V and 3 bases from J, leaving 13 bases between. There are 16 residues in the CDR3. This CDR3 is CASSLIGGRVKNIQYF. The CDR3 DNA reads TGTGCCAGCAGCTTAATAGGGGGACGGGTCAAAAACATTCAGTACTTC.

The chain links TRBV7-9 to TRBJ2-5; TRBD2 agrees at 7 bases. Per the germline V gene, CDR1 is SEHNR and CDR2 is FQNEAQ (reference sequence). The CDR3 is 15 residues long. J lost 4 bases, V lost 3 bases, and 8 bases had no gene match. This CDR3 is CASSFQGLVRETQYF. DNA for the CDR3: TGTGCCAGCAGCTTTCAAGGACTAGTCAGAGAGACCCAGTACTTC.

The CDR3 DNA is TGTGCCAGCAGCTTGGCCAGGGTCAATGAGCAGTTCTTC. It codes for CASSLARVNEQFF. The chain carries TRBV5-6 and TRBJ2-1, with D maybe TRBD1 (5 bases). Germline V gene data show CDR1 as SGHDT and CDR2 as YYEEEE. V lost 0 bases and J 6 bases, leaving 7 bases between the germline ends. This CDR3 region has 13 residues.

The chain links TRBV20-1 to TRBJ2-7; D gene unclear. The CDR3 is 11 residues long. The germline CDR1 and CDR2 sequences are DFQATT and SNEGSKA (reference sequence). Trimming removed 3 bases from V and 3 bases from J, with 6 bases in between. The CDR3 here is CSASTGYEQYF. CDR3 DNA: TGCAGTGCTAGTACGGGCTACGAGCAGTACTTC.

The rearrangement links TRBV11-2 to TRBJ1-1, with D hard to call. The germline CDR1 and CDR2 sequences are SGHAT and FQNNGV. There are 15 residues in the CDR3. V was clipped by 1 base and J by 1 base, with 10 bases between them. The CDR3: CASSLAPLANTEAFF. In nucleotides, the CDR3 is TGTGCCAGCAGCTTAGCCCCATTGGCGAACACTGAAGCTTTCTTT.

The V and J genes are TRBV29-1 and TRBJ1-1; a possible D gene is TRBD1 (5 bases). The V gene's germline CDR1 is SQVTM and CDR2 ANQGSEA. Deletions cut 7 bases from V and 1 base from J, with 22 bases between. The CDR3 extends over 16 amino acids. CDR3 sequence (DNA): TGCAGCGGCCAGACCCCCTTACAAGGACAGAACACTGAAGCTTTCTTT. Its protein is CSGQTPLQGQNTEAFF.

This chain links TRBV28 with TRBJ2-7, with 9 nucleotides matching TRBD1. CDR1 MDHEN and CDR2 SYDVKM come from the germline V gene. With 8 bases clipped from V and 4 bases from J, the junction kept 9 bases outside the gene matches. The CDR3 is 14 residues long. The CDR3 DNA reads as TGTGCCAGCTCCGGGACAGGGAGAGGATACGAGCAGTACTTC. As protein: CASSGTGRGYEQYF. The entire variable domain, with the rest obtained from reference TRBV28 and TRBJ2-7, is as follows: DVKVTQSSRYLVKRTGEKVFLECVQDMDHENMFWYRQDPGLGLRLIYFSYDVKMKEKGDIPEGYSVSREKKERFSLILESASTNQTSMYLCASSGTGRGYEQYFGPGTRLTVT.

The rearrangement uses TRBV11-3 and TRBJ1-1; 8 positions match TRBD1. This CDR3 comprises 13 residues. CDR1 SGHNT and CDR2 YENEEA come from the germline V gene. The ends lost 3 bases at V and 11 bases at J; junction bases unmatched: 8. CDR3 residues: CASSFGTGEVAFF. CDR3 sequence (DNA): TGTGCCAGCAGCTTCGGGACAGGAGAGGTGGCTTTCTTT. Filled out from reference TRBV11-3 and TRBJ1-1, the complete variable domain reads EAGVVQSPRYKIIEKKQPVAFWCNPISGHNTLYWYLQNLGQGPELLIRYENEEAVDDSQLPKDRFSAERLKGVDSTLKIQPAELGDSAVYLCASSFGTGEVAFFGQGTRLTVV.

The rearrangement joins TRBV2 to TRBJ1-5; a weak D match, TRBD1 (6 bases). CDR1 SNHLY and CDR2 FYNNEI come from the germline V gene. This CDR3 has 15 amino acids. V shed 2 bases and J shed 5 bases, with 13 bases lying between them. The CDR3 reads CASSELQGFDQPQHF. The CDR3 bases are TGTGCCAGCAGTGAATTACAGGGTTTCGATCAGCCCCAGCATTTT.

This CDR3 is CASSWTSGSFYEQFF. In DNA, the CDR3 is TGTGCCAGCAGCTGGACTAGCGGGAGTTTCTATGAGCAGTTCTTC. V gene TRBV7-3 combines with J gene TRBJ2-1; 13 bases match TRBD2. This CDR3 comprises 15 residues. Trimming removed 4 bases from V and 8 bases from J; junction bases left unmatched: 5. Germline loops: CDR1 SGHTA, CDR2 FQGTGA.

The CDR3 DNA follows: TGTGCCACCAGACAGGACAATCAGCCCCAGCATTTT. Residues: CATRQDNQPQHF. The rearrangement links TRBV28 to TRBJ1-5; D is perhaps TRBD1 (6 bases). Deletions cut 10 bases from V and 3 bases from J, with 10 bases between. The germline gives CDR1 MDHEN, CDR2 SYDVKM. The CDR3 spans 12 residues.